A selection of T cell receptor beta chains follows, all from one sample in a study of T cell repertoires in cytomegalovirus infection. Their recognized antigens are unknown. TCRdb passed the reads through MiXCR, listing each CDR3 protein once. Of about 700,000 distinct CDR3 sequences listed, around 31% were seen once; the top ten hold 15% to 20%. Sequencing was performed on cultured PBMCs, taken from culture after CMV antigen stimulation. All receptors come from a human donor in good health (CMV status not recorded). Some clones in this sample may be carry-over from other donors' samples. The CDR3 runs from the conserved cysteine through the conserved F or W. D genes are given only for firm matches. Clone sizes are given selectively: once, few, many, or a class where the clone is expanded.

clone size	D gene	V gene	J gene	CDR3 DNA	CDR3 protein
-	-	TRBV28	TRBJ1-1	TGTGCCAGCAGCTCCATCGGAGCTGGGAACACTGAAGCTTTCTTT	CASSSIGAGNTEAFF
few	-	TRBV19	TRBJ1-5	TGTGCCAGTAGTAGCCTAGCAGGGCTACGACAGCCCCAGCATTTT	CASSSLAGLRQPQHF
-	-	TRBV7-6	TRBJ1-2	TGTGCCAGCCCTCAACGGGGCCCTGATGGCTACACCTTC	CASPQRGPDGYTF
-	-	TRBV7-2	TRBJ2-1	TGTGCCAGCAGCGGTTGGACCCCATTGGGACAGTTCTTC	CASSGWTPLGQFF
-	-	TRBV4-1	TRBJ1-2	TGCGCCAGCAGCCAAGTGATGGGTTCCTATGGCTACACCTTC	CASSQVMGSYGYTF
-	-	TRBV18	TRBJ2-7	TGTGCCAGCTCACCACCAAGCAGACCCTCCTACGAGCAGTACTTC	CASSPPSRPSYEQYF
few	-	TRBV7-2	TRBJ2-7	TGTGCCAGCAGCCCCCGTGAGGGGGGCTCCTACGAGCAGTACTTC	CASSPREGGSYEQYF
few	-	TRBV6-1	TRBJ2-1	TGTGCCAGCAGTGAAGTGGGGCTCTCCTACAATGAGCAGTTCTTC	CASSEVGLSYNEQFF
few	TRBD2	TRBV12-3/TRBV12-4	TRBJ2-7	TGTGCCAGCGGGGGGGGCGAGCAGTACTTC	CASGGGEQYF
-	-	TRBV7-6	TRBJ2-7	TGTGCCAGCAGCTCGGCTAGGGGGAACGAGCAGTACTTC	CASSSARGNEQYF
few	-	TRBV11-2	TRBJ2-2	TGTGCCAGCAGCCCCCGTGGACTGGCCGGGGAGCTGTTTTTT	CASSPRGLAGELFF
few	TRBD1	TRBV7-2	TRBJ1-2	TGTGCCAGCAGCCGGGGACAGGCCTATGGCTACACCTTC	CASSRGQAYGYTF
many	-	TRBV7-2	TRBJ1-6	TGTGCCAGCAGCCAGCGGGACGGGTCTTTGGTCCTCCACTTT	CASSQRDGSLVLHF
-	TRBD1	TRBV20-1	TRBJ2-3	TGCAGTGCGAAACAGGGGGCCACAGATACGCAGTATTTT	CSAKQGATDTQYF
few	-	TRBV7-6	TRBJ1-2	TGTGCCAGCAGCTTAGTCGGAGGGGTTGACGGCTACACCTTC	CASSLVGGVDGYTF
-	-	TRBV27	TRBJ1-2	TGTGCCAGCAGTTTCCACGGCCCTAACTATGGCTACACCTTC	CASSFHGPNYGYTF
-	-	TRBV20-1	TRBJ2-3	TGCAGTGCTAGGGGAAGCGGGAGCACAGATACGCAGTATTTT	CSARGSGSTDTQYF
-	-	TRBV10-3	TRBJ2-5	TGTGCCATCAGGGAGGGGGAGACCCAGTACTTC	CAIREGETQYF
few	TRBD1	TRBV6-1	TRBJ1-2	TGTGCCAGCAGTGTACAACAGGGGGCGTTCTATGGCTACACCTTC	CASSVQQGAFYGYTF
few	-	TRBV7-9	TRBJ2-7	TGTGCCAGCAGCTTACGCTCGGAGGTTATCCCCGAGCAGTACTTC	CASSLRSEVIPEQYF
-	-	TRBV4-1	TRBJ2-5	TGCGCCAGCAGCCAAGATGACATTAGAGAGACCCAGTACTTC	CASSQDDIRETQYF
-	TRBD1	TRBV9	TRBJ1-4	TGTGCCAGCAGCTCCTCCCGGACAGGTGAAAAACTGTTTTTT	CASSSSRTGEKLFF
-	-	TRBV2	TRBJ1-3	TGTGCCAGCAGTGACAGGGTGGGAGGAAACACCATATATTTT	CASSDRVGGNTIYF
many	-	TRBV7-2	TRBJ2-2	TGTGCCAGCACACCTAGGCGGACCGGGGAGCTGTTTTTT	CASTPRRTGELFF
once	-	TRBV20-1	TRBJ2-1	TGCAGTGCTAGAGTTGCCTTTTCCTACAATGAGCAGTTCTTC	CSARVAFSYNEQFF
many	-	TRBV7-8	TRBJ2-5	TGTGCCAGCAGCTTAGGACTATACAAAGAGACCCAGTACTTC	CASSLGLYKETQYF
many	-	TRBV7-2	TRBJ2-7	TGTGCCAGCAGCCTAAGAAACTACTACGAGCAGTACTTC	CASSLRNYYEQYF
few	-	TRBV28	TRBJ1-2	TGTGCCAGCAGTTTAGGTGGACCGGTAAACTATGGCTACACCTTC	CASSLGGPVNYGYTF
-	TRBD2	TRBV4-2	TRBJ2-3	TGTGCCAGCAGCCGTAGCGGGGGGGCCCCCGGGGATACGCAGTATTTT	CASSRSGGAPGDTQYF
-	-	TRBV10-3	TRBJ1-2	TGTGCCATCAGTGAGTCGCCTGGCGGCTACACCTTC	CAISESPGGYTF
many	-	TRBV7-2	TRBJ1-5	TGTGCCAGCAGCTTAGCTGGGATAGGCAATCAGCCCCAGCATTTT	CASSLAGIGNQPQHF
-	-	TRBV12-3/TRBV12-4	TRBJ2-3	TGTGCCAGCAGCCCCTTCAGTAGTACAGATACGCAGTATTTT	CASSPFSSTDTQYF
few	-	TRBV6-2/TRBV6-3	TRBJ2-7	TGTGCCAGCACCTCAGGTGGACTATCCTCTTACGAGCAGTACTTC	CASTSGGLSSYEQYF
many	-	TRBV7-6	TRBJ1-6	TGTGCCAGCAGCCTCAACAGTGAGCTATCACCCCTCCACTTT	CASSLNSELSPLHF
-	TRBD1	TRBV27	TRBJ2-3	TGTGCCAGCAGTTTGACAGGGGCGGTAGCAGATACGCAGTATTTT	CASSLTGAVADTQYF
-	-	TRBV29-1	TRBJ2-2	TGCAGCGTTGCTGGGTCCTACACCGGGGAGCTGTTTTTT	CSVAGSYTGELFF
few	-	TRBV27	TRBJ1-5	TGTGCCACCAGGCAATCAGGGCGCAATCAGCCCCAGCATTTT	CATRQSGRNQPQHF
few	TRBD2	TRBV5-4	TRBJ2-7	TGTGCCAGCAGCTTGGGGGGTAGGGCGGGAGGCCTTTACGAGCAGTACTTC	CASSLGGRAGGLYEQYF
-	-	TRBV19	TRBJ1-3	TGTGCCAGTAGTAAGCTTGGAAACACCATATATTTT	CASSKLGNTIYF
-	-	TRBV11-1	TRBJ2-3	TGTGCCAGCAGCCATCGCCCAGATACGCAGTATTTT	CASSHRPDTQYF
-	-	TRBV20-1	TRBJ1-6	TGCAGTGCTAGAGATTCGGGGGAAAATAATTCACCCCTCCACTTT	CSARDSGENNSPLHF
-	-	TRBV28	TRBJ2-4	TGTGCCAGCAGCGATACCTGGGGGCAGCCTTACCCCCTAGCCAAAAACATTCAGTACTTC	CASSDTWGQPYPLAKNIQYF
-	TRBD2	TRBV12-5	TRBJ2-1	TGTGCTAGTGGTCTAGCGGGAGGCCCGAACAATGAGCAGTTCTTC	CASGLAGGPNNEQFF
-	-	TRBV2	TRBJ1-6	TGTGCCAGCAGTGTCGGACCCCTCCACTTT	CASSVGPLHF
few	TRBD1	TRBV6-1	TRBJ2-3	TGTGCCAGCAGTGAGTGGACAGGGAAGCGCACAGATACGCAGTATTTT	CASSEWTGKRTDTQYF
-	TRBD1	TRBV7-6	TRBJ2-1	TGTGCCAGCAGCCCCCTACAGGGGTACAATGAGCAGTTCTTC	CASSPLQGYNEQFF
many	-	TRBV11-2	TRBJ2-7	TGTGCCAGCAGCTTAAGCGCCCCGGGACCCTACGAGCAGTACTTC	CASSLSAPGPYEQYF
few	-	TRBV11-2	TRBJ1-1	TGTGCCAGCAGCTTAGAAGCAAGGGGGGCAGCTTTCTTT	CASSLEARGAAFF
many	-	TRBV7-8	TRBJ1-6	TGTGCCAGCAGCCCAGCTGGGGGTCAAATCACCCTCCACTTT	CASSPAGGQITLHF
-	-	TRBV19	TRBJ1-6	TGTGCCAGTAGTCTCGCGATCCCGGGCGCCTATAATTCACCCCTCCACTTT	CASSLAIPGAYNSPLHF